The present T cell receptor beta chain was sequenced within a study of early T cells in non-severe SARS-CoV-2 infection. Using its own MiXCR run on the 5' RACE reads, TCRdb lists one record per CDR3 protein. The table has tens of thousands of distinct CDR3 sequences, 13% to 15% seen once. In its sample, this clonotype was seen a few times. CDR1 is MRHNA and CDR2 is SNTAGT in the germline V gene. The V end lost 5 bases, the J end lost 6 bases, and 14 bases lay between the germline ends. CDR3 length equals 14 residues. Sequenced material: whole blood. The receptor comes from an adult who was a healthcare worker with PCR-confirmed SARS-CoV-2 infection or an uninfected control (not recorded which). The chain employs TRBV6-4 and TRBJ2-1; weak D call: TRBD1 (6 bases). The CDR3 region has the DNA TGTGCCAGCAGTCAACAGGGAACCTCCAATGAGCAGTTCTTC. This translates into CASSQQGTSNEQFF.